This TCR beta chain originates from a study of early T cells in non-severe SARS-CoV-2 infection. Study-level information: The sequenced material was bulk RNA from unsorted whole blood, and its chains were unpaired.

The CDR3 consists of 16 residues. Losses at the gene ends were 5 bases for V and 5 bases for J; bases not matched to a gene: 11. The germline gives CDR1 SGHTA, CDR2 FQGNSA. This clonotype was observed a handful of times. Its target is not known. Attachment of unique molecular identifiers was made to individual cDNA molecules. One entry per CDR3 protein, called by TCRdb with MiXCR from the 5' RACE reads. The repertoire consists of roughly 100,000 distinct CDR3 sequences, with approximately 13% occurring once and the leading ten covering about 2.3%. Study conclusions and caveats: There was a bias toward anti-spike CD8 responses in VDJdb matching, which missed private and CD4 specificities.

The clonotype originates from an adult who was a healthcare worker with PCR-confirmed SARS-CoV-2 infection or an uninfected control (not recorded which). Material for sequencing was whole blood. The chain couples TRBV7-2 to TRBJ2-3; 9 positions match TRBD2. The DNA of the CDR3 is TGTGCCAGCAGCCAATCCACTAGCGGGCCCCAAGATACGCAGTATTTT. This gives the protein CASSQSTSGPQDTQYF.